This T cell receptor (beta chain) was recovered during a study of blood T cells in healthy people across ages. On this clonotype: One end of the junction fails to match germline, which may point to a read error.

Sample-barcoded 5' priming and a J-beta primer mix drove a second PCR of 7 to 11 cycles. Each cDNA molecule, via a template-switch adaptor with 12 random nucleotides, was tagged. TCRdb passed the 5' RACE reads through MiXCR, listing each CDR3 protein once. There are a few hundred thousand distinct CDR3 sequences in the sample; about 27% occur only once, and 3% to 4% lies in the top ten. Germline assignment: CDR1 SGDLS and CDR2 YYNGEE. This CDR3 spans 13 amino acids. These sequences were also reported in another study, on T cells of mothers and their children. As that report states: Material was donated by three healthy Caucasian mothers and their six children. Reads obtained per mother exceeded 10 million TCR beta CDR3 reads, with 3 million to 3.5 million obtained per child. Related mother-child pairs shared slightly more overlap than unrelated pairs, but the difference was non-significant.

The TCR originated in a boy younger than 10 in good health. The V and J genes are TRBV9 and TRBJ1-1; D remains ambiguous. The sample taken for sequencing was blood. DNA for the CDR3: TGTTCCAGCAGCGTTGGAGGCTACACTGAAGGTTTCTTT. Translation gives CSSSVGGYTEGFF. Complete variable domain (other parts from reference TRBV9 and TRBJ1-1): DSGVTQTPKHLITATGQRVTLRCSPRSGDLSVYWYQQSLDQGLQFLIQYYNGEERAKGNILERFSAQQFPDLHSELNLSSLELGDSALYFCSSSVGGYTEGFFGQGTRLTVV.